The T cell receptor (beta chain) described here comes from a study of CD8+CD57+ T cells in acquired aplastic anemia. Whole-study context: Each DNA sample taken from sorted CD4+ and CD8+ cells came to roughly 3.5 ug on average. Roughly 10.8 million reads were obtained on average for healthy donor CD4+ cells. Study observations and caveats: The study identified roughly 29 CD8+ CDR3 sequences shared by patients and controls. Significant differences in CD8+ Simpson's diversity were not observed between patients and controls.

This clonotype was picked up many times. Its antigen remains unidentified. The use of genomic DNA as template underpinned the TCR beta VDJ and CDR3 profiling. TCRdb itself ran the reads through MiXCR, one entry per CDR3 protein. The sample carries roughly 40,000 distinct CDR3 sequences, about 70% recorded once. The CDR3 sequence is 14 residues long. The germline V and J ends were trimmed by 4 bases and 0 bases, with 11 bases remaining between them. CDR1 and CDR2 (germline): SGHRS, YFSETQ. The sequenced sample was sorted CD4+, CD8+, or CD8+CD57+ T cells (not recorded which) from PBMCs. The clonotype was recovered from a human donor in good health, serving as a control. The chain combines TRBV5-1 with TRBJ2-7; possible D gene TRBD1, 5 bases. The CDR3 here is CASSRTGDSYEQYF. The CDR3 region has the DNA TGCGCCAGCAGCCGAACAGGCGACTCCTACGAGCAGTACTTC. The entire variable domain, with the rest obtained from reference TRBV5-1 and TRBJ2-7, is as follows: KAGVTQTPRYLIKTRGQQVTLSCSPISGHRSVSWYQQTPGQGLQFLFEYFSETQRNKGNFPGRFSGRQFSNSRSEMNVSTLELGDSALYLCASSRTGDSYEQYFGPGTRLTVT.